The present TCR beta chain was sequenced within a study of OX40 agonist ivuxolimab in advanced cancers. Study as a whole: Mean age 60 years, range about 23 to 80; about 85% male.

Produced via immunoSEQ multiplex PCR; TCRdb's table is partial and in-frame only. The top ten hold 13% to 15% of the sample, which has roughly 28,000 clones, roughly 87% seen once. Findings and limits, study-wide: At 0.1 to 3.0 mg/kg, clonal expansion of CD4+ and CD8+ blood T cells had occurred by week 6.

Germline assignment: CDR1 SGHTA and CDR2 FQGTGA. Trimming took off 1 base at V and 5 bases at J, with 9 bases between the two ends. The CDR3 is made up of 14 amino acids. Concerning this clone: The target antigen is unknown.

Prior autoimmune disease or systemic immunosuppression barred patients. This chain joins TRBV7-3 and TRBJ2-1; TRBD2 is a possible D gene (6 bases). Sequencing used CD4+ or CD8+ T cells sorted from blood, obtained in a trial of the OX40 agonist ivuxolimab. The clonotype originates from an adult with an advanced solid tumor such as melanoma, head and neck, liver or kidney cancer. The DNA of the CDR3 is TGTGCCAGCAGCTTAATATCGGGAGACAATGAGCAGTTCTTC. This translates into CASSLISGDNEQFF.